This T cell receptor (beta chain) was sequenced in a study of graft-versus-host responses after intestinal transplantation. Germline CDR1 reads SNHLY; CDR2 reads FYNNEI. The CDR3 has 14 amino acids. The V and J ends lost 4 bases and 5 bases, in that order; junction bases with no gene match: 5. Of note for this clone: Its antigen is not known.

Profiling relied on immunoSEQ multiplex PCR, and the TCRdb table lists in-frame clones only, not all of them. The table lists fewer than 55,000 clones, about 95% of them singletons. Findings of the study overall: The study found high graft-versus-host to host-versus-graft clonal ratios in allografts of patients with graft-donor T cell macrochimerism. Recipient marrow harbored GvH clones, some of which surfaced first in ileum or blood.

V usage is TRBV2 and J usage is TRBJ2-1; 7 bases agree with TRBD2. The clonotype originates from a human donor who was the organ donor for an intestinal transplant. The sequenced sample was unstimulated CD8+ T cells sorted from spleen or lymph node cells, obtained before transplant. In nucleotides, the CDR3 is TGTGCCAGCAGTGCCGGACTAGGGGACAATGAGCAGTTCTTC. As protein: CASSAGLGDNEQFF.